The 16 T cell receptor beta chains in this list originate from one sample, sequenced in a study of T cells after yellow fever vaccination. TCRdb re-derived calls from the 5' RACE reads in MiXCR, one entry per CDR3 protein. The sample gives about 94,000 distinct CDR3 sequences, approximately 8.4% of which show up once; 16% is in the top ten. The sample in question was CD8+ T cells not binding an NS4B(214-222) dextramer, sorted from PBMCs, obtained less than 16 days after the first yellow fever vaccination. Receptors originate from a young man who received the YFV17D yellow fever vaccine.

This chain connects TRBV5-4 to TRBJ2-1; 8 nucleotides agree with TRBD1. With V trimmed by 7 bases and J by 7 bases, 4 bases remained unmatched. Per the germline V gene, CDR1 is SGHNT and CDR2 is YYREEE (reference sequence). This CDR3 region has 12 residues. The CDR3 bases are TGTGCCAGCGGACACAGGGGGAATGAGCAGTTCTTC. Its protein is CASGHRGNEQFF.

In this sample, this clonotype turned up many times. The chain has TRBV27 and TRBJ1-1; 7 positions agree with TRBD1. The CDR3 sequence is 15 residues long. Germline CDR1 reads MNHEY; CDR2 reads SMNVEV (reference sequence). The V segment lost 5 bases and the J segment 0 bases; nucleotides outside the gene matches: 6. The CDR3 bases are TGTGCCAGCAGTCCCAGGACAGGAATGAACACTGAAGCTTTCTTT. Its translation: CASSPRTGMNTEAFF.

The V gene is TRBV7-9, the J gene TRBJ1-5, with TRBD1 identical over 8 bases. V shed 5 bases, J shed 6 bases, and the junction held 6 bases outside the gene matches. CDR3 size: 14 residues. Germline V gene lookup returns CDR1 SEHNR and CDR2 FQNEAQ (reference sequence). The CDR3 DNA is TGTGCCAGCAGCCCTGACAGGGGCGGTCAGCCCCAGCATTTT. Amino acids: CASSPDRGGQPQHF. Looking up the rest from reference TRBV7-9 and TRBJ1-5 gives the full variable domain: DTGVSQNPRHKITKRGQNVTFRCDPISEHNRLYWYRQTLGQGPEFLTYFQNEAQLEKSRLLSDRFSAERPKGSFSTLEIQRTEQGDSAMYLCASSPDRGGQPQHFGDGTRLSIL.

This clonotype turned up a few times. The chain carries TRBV4-1 and TRBJ2-5; perhaps TRBD1 as D (6 bases). This CDR3 has 14 amino acids. From germline, CDR1 is MGHRA and CDR2 YSYEKL. Trimming pared 0 bases from V and 8 bases from J, leaving 13 bases between. CDR3 amino acids: CASSQEGARITQYF. CDR3 DNA: TGCGCCAGCAGCCAAGAGGGGGCGAGAATCACCCAGTACTTC.

At least ten counts were recorded for this clonotype. This chain joins TRBV5-6 and TRBJ1-5; 9 bases map to TRBD1. CDR1 is SGHDT, CDR2 YYEEEE, per germline. This CDR3 region has 15 residues. V shed 6 bases and J 5 bases; nucleotides not matched to a gene: 9. CDR3 DNA: TGTGCCAGCACCCCGGATGGACAGGGGTATCAGCCCCAGCATTTT. Translation gives CASTPDGQGYQPQHF.

This clonotype was observed a handful of times. The chain uses TRBV11-2 and TRBJ1-1; D not resolved. V was shortened by 5 bases and J by 0 bases, with 13 bases between the two germline ends. Germline loops: CDR1 SGHAT, CDR2 FQNNGV. The CDR3 is made up of 15 amino acids. The CDR3 reads CASSHGGRVNTEAFF. CDR3 bases: TGTGCCAGCAGCCACGGTGGGCGAGTGAACACTGAAGCTTTCTTT.

The rearrangement uses TRBV20-1 and TRBJ1-5; a weak D match, TRBD1 (5 bases). Per the germline V gene, CDR1 is DFQATT and CDR2 is SNEGSKA (reference sequence). This CDR3 is 14 amino acids long. The germline V and J ends were trimmed by 3 bases and 7 bases, with 16 bases remaining between them. The CDR3 coding sequence is TGCAGTGCTAGTCTTCCAGGGTTTATCCAGCCCCAGCATTTT. It is translated as CSASLPGFIQPQHF.

This clonotype has a handful of counts. The chain uses TRBV25-1 and TRBJ1-1; the match to TRBD1 covers 9 bases. CDR1 is MGHDK, CDR2 SYGVNS, per germline. V trimming: 4 bases; J trimming: 3 bases; junction bases outside the gene matches: 12. The CDR3 sequence is 17 residues long. Here the CDR3 DNA reads TGTGCCAGCAGTGTATTGAGAACAGGGGGCAGGTACACTGAAGCTTTCTTT. Residues: CASSVLRTGGRYTEAFF.

This clonotype was counted many times. The V and J genes are TRBV29-1 and TRBJ2-6; D perhaps matches TRBD2 (6 bases). The CDR3 length is 16 residues. Germline-derived CDR1 and CDR2 are SQVTM and ANQGSEA. Trimming took off 0 bases at V and 4 bases at J, with 13 bases between the two ends. The CDR3 loop is CSVEEMGGSGANVLTF. The CDR3 bases are TGCAGCGTTGAAGAAATGGGGGGATCCGGGGCCAACGTCCTGACTTTC.

The chain couples TRBV4-3 to TRBJ1-1; D is ambiguous. Germline lookup yields CDR1 LGHNA and CDR2 YSLEER. The CDR3 has 13 residues. V was shortened by 0 bases and J by 7 bases, with 9 bases between the two germline ends. The DNA for the CDR3 is TGCGCCAGCAGCCAAGATCTGACACGTGAAGCTTTCTTT. Translation: CASSQDLTREAFF.

This clonotype turned up a few times. The V gene is TRBV28, the J gene TRBJ2-7, with 10 bases fitting TRBD1. Per germline, CDR1 MDHEN and CDR2 SYDVKM. The V segment lost 5 bases and the J segment 7 bases; nucleotides outside the gene matches: 5. This CDR3 contains 13 residues. The chain's CDR3 is CASSRTGGYEQYV. In DNA, the CDR3 is TGTGCCAGCAGTAGGACAGGGGGTTATGAGCAGTACGTC.

The chain joins TRBV4-3 to TRBJ2-3; tentatively, D is TRBD1 or TRBD2 (6 bases each). Deletions cut 0 bases from V and 4 bases from J, with 23 bases between. CDR3 size: 19 residues. CDR1 and CDR2 (germline): LGHNA, YSLEER. The CDR3 DNA reads TGCGCCAGCAGCCAAGATTGGTGGAGAGAGGGGGGACCTGCAGATACGCAGTATTTT. It encodes CASSQDWWREGGPADTQYF.

This clonotype was found a few times. V gene TRBV29-1 combines with J gene TRBJ2-3; D call uncertain. V shed 4 bases and J shed 9 bases, with 14 bases lying between them. Germline assignment: CDR1 SQVTM and CDR2 ANQGSEA. The CDR3 consists of 12 residues. This CDR3 reads CSVVHSLGTQYF. As DNA, the CDR3 is TGCAGCGTTGTCCACTCACTCGGGACGCAGTATTTT.

This clonotype was seen a few times. This chain joins TRBV5-1 and TRBJ2-7; 11 nucleotides match TRBD2. Germline lookup yields CDR1 SGHRS and CDR2 YFSETQ. This CDR3 region has 14 residues. V shed 6 bases, J shed 0 bases, and the junction held 2 bases outside the gene matches. The CDR3 sequence is CASKLAGGSYEQYV. CDR3 in DNA: TGCGCCAGCAAGCTAGCGGGGGGCTCCTACGAGCAGTACGTC.

About this clonotype: A read error may produce the germline difference seen at one junction end. The CDR3 sequence: CASSSLQGEQFF. CDR3 DNA sequence: TGTGCTAGCAGCTCCCTACAGGGTGAGCAGTTCTTC. The chain links TRBV7-7 to TRBJ2-1, with D tentatively TRBD1 (6 bases). Germline lookup yields CDR1 SSHAT and CDR2 FNYEAQ (reference sequence). There are 12 residues in the CDR3. Filled out from reference TRBV7-7 and TRBJ2-1, the complete variable domain reads GAGVSQSPRYKVTKRGQDVTLRCDPISSHATLYWYQQALGQGPEFLTYFNYEAQPDKSGLPSDRFSAERPEGSISTLTIQRTEQRDSAMYRCASSSLQGEQFFGPGTRLTVL.

The chain has TRBV7-2 and TRBJ2-7, with 10 bases aligning to TRBD1. The CDR3 length is 16 residues. CDR1 and CDR2 from the germline V gene are SGHTA and FQGNSA. V was pared by 5 bases and J by 6 bases, with 13 bases of the junction left unmatched. The CDR3 DNA sequence: TGTGCCAGCAGCCACACGTGGGGGACAGGGGACGGCGAGCAGTACTTC. Translation: CASSHTWGTGDGEQYF.